This T cell receptor (beta chain) was captured by sequencing in a study of a mutant IDH1 vaccine in newly diagnosed glioma. Study-wide results and caveats: Shifts in the top peripheral T cell clonotypes seemed unrelated to pseudoprogression.

Here immunoSEQ multiplex PCR was the method, and the copy in TCRdb shows in-frame clones only, minus some. This table has just under 95,000 clones, approximately 83% appearing once. The time point here: baseline, week 1 (first vaccination visit). This sample's treatment: pre-vaccination baseline after standard-of-care therapy. With regard to this clone: Its antigen is undetermined.

This CDR3 region has 17 residues. The V and J ends lost 1 base and 0 bases respectively, with 13 bases between them. Germline V gene lookup returns CDR1 SNHLY and CDR2 FYNNEI. The receptor comes from a woman between 50 and 59 years old with glioma. The V gene is TRBV2, the J gene TRBJ1-3; a weak D match, TRBD1 (5 bases). The sample in question was PBMCs, obtained from a glioma patient treated with radiotherapy, temozolomide or both. The CDR3 nucleotides are TGTGCCAGCAGTGAAGGAGGGGAGCAGGCCTCTGGAAACACCATATATTTT. Its protein is CASSEGGEQASGNTIYF.